The 18 T cell receptor beta chains listed next were all sequenced from one sample in a study of blood T cell repertoires in COVID-19. Repertoires were generated with immunoSEQ multiplex PCR, while TCRdb's copy carries only in-frame clones and drops some. The data show about 210,000 clones, with about 87% seen just once and approximately 10% held by the top ten. The sequenced material came from PBMCs or T cells enriched from blood (not recorded which). The receptors originated from a man aged 18 to 29 with acute COVID-19.

This chain uses TRBV19 with TRBJ2-3; 8 bases map to TRBD2. V lost 7 bases to trimming and J lost 6 bases; unmatched junction nucleotides: 9. The germline gives CDR1 LNHDA, CDR2 SQIVND (reference sequence). This CDR3 spans 14 amino acids. The chain's CDR3 is CASTVAGPGDTQYF. CDR3 bases: TGTGCCAGTACCGTAGCGGGGCCAGGGGATACGCAGTATTTT.

V and J are TRBV20-1 and TRBJ2-1; 13 nucleotides align to TRBD2. Germline CDR1 DFQATT, CDR2 SNEGSKA (reference sequence). V lost 3 bases to trimming and J lost 7 bases; unmatched junction nucleotides: 6. CDR3 length: 15 amino acids. DNA for the CDR3: TGCAGTGCTAGTGGGACTAGCGGGATGAAGAATGAGCAGTTCTTC. Translated, it gives CSASGTSGMKNEQFF.

The chain couples TRBV5-1 to TRBJ1-4, with 8 positions matching TRBD1. The germline gives CDR1 SGHRS, CDR2 YFSETQ. This CDR3 has 16 residues. With V trimmed by 4 bases and J by 8 bases, 13 bases remained unmatched. The CDR3 DNA reads as TGCGCCAGCAGCCCCGGGACAGGCCTACTCGGGGAAAAACTGTTTTTT. Translating it yields CASSPGTGLLGEKLFF.

The chain couples TRBV2 to TRBJ2-7, with D possibly being TRBD2 (6 bases). Germline V gives CDR1 SNHLY, CDR2 FYNNEI. The ends were cut back, 4 bases at V and 3 bases at J, with 13 bases in the middle. This CDR3 comprises 14 residues. The CDR3 spells CASSGDSGGYEQYF. CDR3 coding DNA: TGTGCCAGCAGTGGAGATAGCGGAGGCTACGAGCAGTACTTC.

The CDR3 loop reads CASSAYRGNNSPLHF. CDR3 in DNA: TGTGCCAGCAGTGCCTACAGGGGGAATAATTCACCCCTCCACTTT. The V and J genes are TRBV28 and TRBJ1-6; 8 nucleotides agree with TRBD1. The CDR3 covers 15 residues. Losses at the gene ends were 5 bases for V and 5 bases for J; bases not matched to a gene: 5. CDR1 is MDHEN and CDR2 is SYDVKM in the germline V gene.

The rearrangement joins TRBV9 to TRBJ2-7, with 8 bases identical to TRBD1. Germline CDR1 is SGDLS and CDR2 is YYNGEE. V was pared by 3 bases and J by 4 bases, with 15 bases of the junction left unmatched. The CDR3 sequence is 17 residues long. CDR3 bases: TGTGCCAGCAGCGAGGCTGAATTTGGACAGGGTTTGTACGAGCAGTACTTC. Translating gives CASSEAEFGQGLYEQYF.

The chain has TRBV7-3 and TRBJ2-2, with a weak D call TRBD2 (6 bases). Germline loops: CDR1 SGHTA, CDR2 FQGTGA. Trimming removed 3 bases at V and 6 bases at J, with 17 bases between. This CDR3 contains 16 residues. CDR3 DNA: TGTGCCAGCAGCTTCTTTCATGTGGGAGGTGCCGGGGAGCTGTTTTTT. Its protein is CASSFFHVGGAGELFF.

The J gene is TRBJ2-3, the V gene TRBV28; D is perhaps TRBD1 (5 bases). In germline, CDR1 is MDHEN, CDR2 SYDVKM. The length of the CDR3 is 16 residues. V dropped 8 bases and J dropped 0 bases, with 18 bases sitting between them. The CDR3, as DNA: TGTGCCAGCGGTCCTTCACGACAGCTTAGCACAGATACGCAGTATTTT. This encodes CASGPSRQLSTDTQYF.

J is TRBJ2-1 and V is TRBV29-1; possible D gene TRBD1, 6 bases. Looked up from germline, CDR1 is SQVTM and CDR2 is ANQGSEA. The V end was cut by 4 bases, the J end by 9 bases, with 22 bases between. The CDR3 has 15 residues. This CDR3 is CSVVGLGGRHFEQFF. The CDR3, as DNA: TGCAGCGTTGTTGGATTAGGGGGACGACATTTTGAGCAGTTCTTC.

The chain recombines TRBV5-1 with TRBJ2-5; 10 nucleotides agree with TRBD2. CDR1 is SGHRS and CDR2 is YFSETQ in the germline V gene. The CDR3 covers 15 residues. Losses at the gene ends were 5 bases for V and 5 bases for J; bases not matched to a gene: 9. This CDR3 reads CASRRIAGGRETQYF. The DNA of the CDR3 is TGCGCCAGCAGGAGAATAGCGGGAGGACGGGAGACCCAGTACTTC.

The V and J genes are TRBV19 and TRBJ1-5; D not certain. V gave up 3 bases and J gave up 0 bases, with 6 bases separating them. This CDR3 is 14 amino acids long. CDR1 and CDR2 (germline): LNHDA, SQIVND (reference sequence). CDR3 DNA sequence: TGTGCCAGTAGTATTGACTCTAGCAATCAGCCCCAGCATTTT. This translates into CASSIDSSNQPQHF.

The chain couples TRBV10-2 to TRBJ1-5; perhaps TRBD1 as D (5 bases). Trimming removed 1 base at V and 5 bases at J, with 18 bases between. Germline CDR1 reads WSHSY; CDR2 reads SAAADI. The CDR3 is made up of 17 amino acids. For the CDR3, the DNA is TGCGCCAGCAGTGAGTTTAGCTTGGACACTCTTTATCAGCCCCAGCATTTT. Translating gives CASSEFSLDTLYQPQHF.

This clone appeared a single time. This chain joins TRBV5-6 and TRBJ2-1, with 14 bases aligning to TRBD2. The CDR3 extends over 15 amino acids. Unmatched junction bases numbered 6, after V lost 4 bases and J lost 9 bases. From germline, CDR1 is SGHDT and CDR2 YYEEEE. CDR3 sequence reads: CASSRTSGRLGEQFF. The CDR3 DNA sequence: TGTGCCAGCAGCCGGACTAGCGGGAGGCTTGGTGAGCAGTTCTTC.

The rearrangement uses TRBV5-4 and TRBJ1-1; D is uncertain. Germline loops: CDR1 SGHNT, CDR2 YYREEE (reference sequence). Trimming cost V 1 base and J 4 bases, with 17 bases left between them. This CDR3 has 16 residues. The CDR3 DNA reads as TGTGCCAGCAGCTTGCATGGGAGCACGGTGGGCACTGAAGCTTTCTTT. Its protein product is CASSLHGSTVGTEAFF.

This chain uses TRBV7-2 with TRBJ2-2, with D uncertain. This CDR3 has 15 amino acids. Germline V gene data show CDR1 as SGHTA and CDR2 as FQGNSA. Between the trimmed V and J ends, which lost 0 bases and 2 bases, there was a span of 7 bases. CDR3: CASSLANGNTGELFF. CDR3 nucleotides: TGTGCCAGCAGCTTAGCTAACGGTAACACCGGGGAGCTGTTTTTT.

The CDR3 spells CASGLVRAPRAFF. The CDR3 region has the DNA TGTGCTAGTGGTTTGGTGAGGGCCCCTCGAGCTTTCTTT. The chain uses TRBV12-5 and TRBJ1-1; D unclear. Trimming pared 0 bases from V and 10 bases from J, leaving 12 bases between. The CDR3 sequence is 13 residues long. Germline values: CDR1 LGHNT, CDR2 FRNRAP.

This rearrangement joins TRBV7-9 to TRBJ2-4; D possibly corresponds to TRBD2 (7 bases). The V gene's germline CDR1 is SEHNR and CDR2 FQNEAQ (reference sequence). V was trimmed by 7 bases and J by 3 bases, leaving 19 bases between them. This CDR3 region has 16 residues. The CDR3 nucleotides are TGTGCCAGCACCGATGGGGGGGCCTGGGACAAAAACATTCAGTACTTC. Its translation: CASTDGGAWDKNIQYF.

The chain joins TRBV10-2 to TRBJ2-3; weak D call: TRBD2 (5 bases). Germline V CDR1 and CDR2: WSHSY, SAAADI. CDR3 size: 16 residues. With 3 bases removed from V and 0 bases from J, the gap between germline ends came to 13 bases. The DNA of the CDR3 is TGCGCCAGCAGTGAAGGAGGACCCCTAAGCACAGATACGCAGTATTTT. Translated, it gives CASSEGGPLSTDTQYF.